Listed here are 20 T cell receptor beta chains from one sample, sequenced in a study of T-cell reconstitution after alpha-beta-depleted transplantation in children (TCRdb year 2016). This sample's treatment or condition label indicates: allogeneic hematopoietic cell transplantation with graft depleted of TCRalphabeta T cells and CD19 B cells. The library was prepared using PCR. Data came from an Illumina HiSeq 2500. Molecular barcoding was employed in the preparation of TCR libraries, with unique molecular identifiers being used to normalize TCRbeta repertoire quantification. TCRdb reworked the public reads: Q25 trimming with fastp, MiXCR clone assembly, productive beta chains retained. Each entry merges the rows of one CDR3 protein and shows their most common DNA and genes. Recorded for this sample are hundreds of thousands of distinct CDR3 sequences; over 10% of them occurred a single time. The ten top clones hold around 0.8% of the sample.

The sequenced sample was PBMCs, obtained before TCRalphabeta/CD19-depleted stem cell transplant. The receptor set was obtained from a girl under 10 years old with congenital amegakaryocytic thrombocytopenia, due to receive a stem cell transplant.

In this sample, this clonotype turned up many times. The chain couples TRBV20-1 to TRBJ2-1, with TRBD2 matching over 7 bases. From germline, CDR1 is DFQATT and CDR2 SNEGSKA (reference sequence). The V and J ends lost 6 bases and 4 bases, in that order; junction bases with no gene match: 6. The CDR3 contains 13 residues. CDR3 DNA sequence: TGCAGTGCCCAAGGGACTAAATACAATGAGCAGTTCTTC. Encoded protein: CSAQGTKYNEQFF.

To note about this clonotype: A read error may account for a junction end that differs from germline. The chain couples TRBV7-8 to TRBJ2-3; D uncertain. The length of the CDR3 is 12 residues. CDR1 SGHVS and CDR2 FQNEAQ come from the germline V gene. The CDR3 loop is CASRLEADTQYF. The CDR3 nucleotides are TGTGCCAGCAGGTTAGAGGCAGATACGCAGTATTTT.

Ten or more counts support this clonotype. The rearrangement links TRBV5-1 to TRBJ2-7; a weak D match, TRBD1 (6 bases). The CDR3 covers 15 residues. The germline V gene has CDR1 SGHRS and CDR2 YFSETQ. V was clipped by 0 bases and J by 2 bases, with 12 bases between them. The CDR3 loop is CASSLVGRGAYEQYF. The CDR3 bases are TGCGCCAGCAGCTTGGTTGGCAGGGGAGCCTACGAGCAGTACTTC.

The chain's CDR3 is CASSATSLTDTQYF. The DNA of the CDR3 is TGTGCCAGCAGTGCTACTAGTCTCACAGATACGCAGTATTTT. The genes are TRBV12-3 or TRBV12-4 and TRBJ2-3; D perhaps matches TRBD2 (5 bases). This CDR3 is 14 amino acids long. Trimming cost V 5 bases and J 2 bases, with 11 bases left between them.

This clonotype was counted a few times. The CDR3 bases are TGCAGCGTGGGTTTTAGGACAGGGCCCACTATTATCGGAAATGAGCAGTTCTTC. Protein product: CSVGFRTGPTIIGNEQFF. The chain couples TRBV29-1 to TRBJ2-1, with TRBD1 matching 8 bases. The junction had 23 bases not matched to a gene; V was cut back by 6 bases and J by 7 bases. CDR1 is SQVTM, CDR2 ANQGSEA, per germline. This CDR3 has 18 amino acids.

The chain uses TRBV5-5 and TRBJ2-2, with no clear D. The V and J ends lost 1 base and 5 bases respectively, with 12 bases between them. Germline CDR1 SGHKS, CDR2 YYEKEE (reference sequence). The CDR3 sequence is 15 residues long. CDR3 sequence (DNA): TGTGCCAGCAGCTTGACGCTCTGGTGGACCGGGGAGCTGTTTTTT. This gives the protein CASSLTLWWTGELFF.

A word on this clonotype: One base away lies a much larger clone, so this may be a sequencing read error. The chain employs TRBV20-1 and TRBJ2-1, with TRBD2 as a possible D gene (5 bases). This CDR3 spans 14 amino acids. Trimming pared 5 bases from V and 3 bases from J, leaving 14 bases between. Germline V gene lookup returns CDR1 DFQATT and CDR2 SNEGSKA (reference sequence). The CDR3 is CSARLSAGYNEQFF. The CDR3 bases are TGCAGTGCTCGTTTGTCCGCGGGCTACAATGAGCAGTTCTTC.

This clonotype was counted only a few times. The chain has TRBV5-1 and TRBJ2-7; tentative D call: TRBD2 (6 bases). CDR1 and CDR2 from the germline V gene are SGHRS and YFSETQ. The CDR3 spans 16 residues. V lost 4 bases to trimming and J lost 0 bases, with 17 bases between them. The DNA for the CDR3 is TGCGCCAGCAGCCCGGTTGGGGGTAGCGGCTCCTACGAGCAGTACTTC. Translating gives CASSPVGGSGSYEQYF.

The table lists this clonotype with a few counts. CDR3 in amino acids: CSAPAAGANVLTF. CDR3 coding DNA: TGCAGTGCTCCTGCGGCCGGGGCCAACGTCCTGACTTTC. The chain couples TRBV20-1 to TRBJ2-6; D remains unclear. Trimming cost V 5 bases and J 4 bases, with 9 bases left between them. The length of the CDR3 is 13 residues. The V gene's germline CDR1 is DFQATT and CDR2 SNEGSKA (reference sequence).

The V gene is TRBV30, the J gene TRBJ2-7; 7 nucleotides align to TRBD2. V lost 4 bases and J lost 0; bases outside the gene matches: 3. The CDR3 is made up of 13 amino acids. Per the germline V gene, CDR1 is GTSNPN and CDR2 is SVGIG (reference sequence). CDR3 bases: TGTGCCTGGATTAGCGGGCTCTCCTACGAGCAGTACTTC. Amino acids: CAWISGLSYEQYF.

This clonotype was detected only a few times. V and J are TRBV5-1 and TRBJ2-2; TRBD1 matches 8 bases. The V segment lost 3 bases and the J segment 4 bases; nucleotides outside the gene matches: 11. Germline CDR1 SGHRS, CDR2 YFSETQ. CDR3 length equals 17 residues. CDR3 bases: TGCGCCAGCAGCTCTGCTATCGACAGGGGAGGCACCGGGGAGCTGTTTTTT. Residues: CASSSAIDRGGTGELFF.

The gene calls are TRBV27 and TRBJ2-7; D could derive from TRBD1 or TRBD2 (5 bases each). Germline V gene data show CDR1 as MNHEY and CDR2 as SMNVEV (reference sequence). Between the trimmed V and J ends, which lost 7 bases and 3 bases, there was a span of 13 bases. This CDR3 contains 13 residues. The CDR3 nucleotides read TGTGCCAGCACTTGGGACCTAAGCTACGAGCAGTACTTC. Its protein is CASTWDLSYEQYF.

In its sample, this clonotype was seen many times. The rearrangement links TRBV10-3 to TRBJ2-3; no clear D. V lost 11 bases, J lost 6 bases, and 9 bases lay in between. Germline V CDR1 and CDR2: ENHRY, SYGVKD. The length of the CDR3 is 10 residues. This CDR3 is CASGWDTQYF. The CDR3 coding sequence is TGTGCCTCAGGCTGGGATACGCAGTATTTT.

In this sample, this clonotype turned up a few times. The chain is built from TRBV20-1 and TRBJ2-3, with TRBD2 identical over 7 bases. The germline V gene has CDR1 DFQATT and CDR2 SNEGSKA (reference sequence). This CDR3 region has 15 residues. V was clipped by 6 bases and J by 4 bases; unmatched bases: 13. Here the CDR3 reads CSADRAGAWSDTQYF. CDR3 DNA: TGCAGTGCCGATCGGGCGGGAGCGTGGTCAGATACGCAGTATTTT.

This clonotype occurred a few times. This CDR3 is CSARDSGTGNTGELFF. CDR3 sequence (DNA): TGCAGTGCTAGAGATTCAGGGACAGGGAACACCGGGGAGCTGTTTTTT. The J gene is TRBJ2-2, the V gene TRBV20-1; 8 bases line up with TRBD1. Germline V gene lookup returns CDR1 DFQATT and CDR2 SNEGSKA (reference sequence). V lost 0 bases to trimming and J lost 1 base; unmatched junction nucleotides: 4. The CDR3 covers 16 residues.

The chain uses TRBV27 and TRBJ2-1; TRBD2 matches at 13 bases. Germline assignment: CDR1 MNHEY and CDR2 SMNVEV (reference sequence). This CDR3 contains 16 residues. Germline trimming cut 5 bases from V and 10 bases from J; bases unmatched to any gene: 11. Here the CDR3 DNA reads TGTGCCAGCAGTGCGAGAGGACTAGCGGGAGCAAGCGAGCAGTTCTTC. Amino acid sequence: CASSARGLAGASEQFF.

The CDR3 region is CASSYSSEKLFF. CDR3 nucleotides: TGTGCCAGCAGTTACTCGAGCGAAAAACTGTTTTTT. V and J are TRBV6-5 and TRBJ1-4; D not resolved. Trimming shortened V by 0 bases and J by 8 bases, and 4 bases separated the two germline ends. CDR1 and CDR2 from the germline V gene are MNHEY and SVGAGI. The CDR3 spans 12 residues.

Worth noting for this clonotype: At one boundary the junction diverges from the germline segment, which might be a read error. V usage is TRBV5-1 and J usage is TRBJ2-1; 10 positions agree with TRBD2. CDR1 is SGHRS, CDR2 YFSETQ, per germline. The CDR3 has 18 residues. The CDR3 is CSSSLAHASGGSYNEQFF. In nucleotides, the CDR3 is TGCTCCAGCAGCTTGGCCCACGCTAGCGGGGGCTCCTACAATGAGCAGTTCTTC.

V usage is TRBV5-1 and J usage is TRBJ2-3, with 10 nucleotides matching TRBD2. V lost 1 base and J lost 6; bases outside the gene matches: 8. The CDR3 consists of 16 residues. Germline lookup yields CDR1 SGHRS and CDR2 YFSETQ. The CDR3 is CASSLLVLAGVDTQYF. In nucleotides, the CDR3 is TGCGCCAGCAGCTTGCTAGTCCTAGCGGGAGTTGATACGCAGTATTTT.

The V and J genes are TRBV10-3 and TRBJ2-1, with D perhaps matching TRBD2 (6 bases). The V end was cut by 3 bases, the J end by 4 bases, with 10 bases between. Germline V gene data show CDR1 as ENHRY and CDR2 as SYGVKD. CDR3 length: 14 amino acids. The CDR3 DNA follows: TGTGCCATCAGTGACGCGGGACCTTACAATGAGCAGTTCTTC. This codes for CAISDAGPYNEQFF.